This paragraph covers one T cell receptor beta chain sequence. The CDR3 covers 14 residues. With 1 base removed from V and 0 bases from J, the gap between germline ends came to 5 bases. The germline V gene encodes CDR1 SEHNR and CDR2 FQNEAQ (reference sequence). Time point reported: after neoadjuvant nivolumab, at surgical resection. Patients had newly diagnosed, untreated stage II-IVA oral cavity squamous cell carcinoma. The data were obtained in a study of neoadjuvant anti-PD-1 for oral cavity cancer. The repertoire was sequenced with immunoSEQ multiplex PCR; TCRdb's copy has only in-frame clones and lacks some. Of around 37,000 clones listed, more than 35% were seen once; the top ten hold approximately 15%.

The sample was tumor tissue, taken after nivolumab (anti-PD-1) treatment. The chain employs TRBV7-9 and TRBJ2-3; D unresolved. This TCR came from a person aged 40-85 years with oral cavity squamous cell carcinoma. CDR3 sequence reads: CASSLGVSTDTQYF. CDR3 sequence (DNA): TGTGCCAGCAGCTTAGGAGTCAGCACAGATACGCAGTATTTT.